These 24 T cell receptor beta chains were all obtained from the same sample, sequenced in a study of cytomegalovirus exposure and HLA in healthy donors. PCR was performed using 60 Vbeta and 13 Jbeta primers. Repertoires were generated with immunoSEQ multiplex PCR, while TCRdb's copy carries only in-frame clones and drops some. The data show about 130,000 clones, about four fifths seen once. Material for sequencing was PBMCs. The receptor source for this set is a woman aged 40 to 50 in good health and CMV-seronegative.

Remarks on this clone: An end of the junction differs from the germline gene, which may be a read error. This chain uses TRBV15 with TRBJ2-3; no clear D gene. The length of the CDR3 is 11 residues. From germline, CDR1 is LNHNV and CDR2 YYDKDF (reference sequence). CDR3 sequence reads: CATSRDLKTTF. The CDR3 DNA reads TGTGCCACCAGCAGAGATCTGAAAACTACTTTT.

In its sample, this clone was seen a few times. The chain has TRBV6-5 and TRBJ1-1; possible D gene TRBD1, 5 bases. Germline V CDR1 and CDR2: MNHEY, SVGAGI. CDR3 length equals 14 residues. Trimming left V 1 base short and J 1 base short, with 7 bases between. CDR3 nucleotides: TGTGCCAGCAGTTACTTGGGGGGGAACACTGAAGCTTTCTTT. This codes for CASSYLGGNTEAFF.

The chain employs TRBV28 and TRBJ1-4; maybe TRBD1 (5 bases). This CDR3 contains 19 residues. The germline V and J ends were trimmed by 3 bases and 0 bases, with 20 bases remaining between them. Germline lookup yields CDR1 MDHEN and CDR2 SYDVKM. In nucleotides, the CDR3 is TGTGCCAGCAGTTTTGCGGGATGGACACCCCCTTCAACTAATGAAAAACTGTTTTTT. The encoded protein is CASSFAGWTPPSTNEKLFF.

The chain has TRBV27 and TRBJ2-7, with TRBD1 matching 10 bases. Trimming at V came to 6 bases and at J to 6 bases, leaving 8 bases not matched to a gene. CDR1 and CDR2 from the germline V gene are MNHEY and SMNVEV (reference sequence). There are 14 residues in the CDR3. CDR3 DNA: TGTGCCAGCAGCCCCGGGACAGGGGTTGGCGAGCAGTACTTC. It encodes CASSPGTGVGEQYF.

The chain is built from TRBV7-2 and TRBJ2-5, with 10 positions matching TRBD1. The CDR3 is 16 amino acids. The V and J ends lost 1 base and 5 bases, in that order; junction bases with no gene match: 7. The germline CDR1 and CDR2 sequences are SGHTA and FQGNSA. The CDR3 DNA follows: TGTGCCAGCAGCTTAGGGGGCGGACAGGGGGATGAGACCCAGTACTTC. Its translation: CASSLGGGQGDETQYF.

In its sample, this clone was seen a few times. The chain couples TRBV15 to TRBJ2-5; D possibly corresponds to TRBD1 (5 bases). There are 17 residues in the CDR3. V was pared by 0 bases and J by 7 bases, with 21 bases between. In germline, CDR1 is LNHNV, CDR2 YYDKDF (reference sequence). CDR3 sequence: CATSRERRGTPKGTQYF. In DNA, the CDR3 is TGTGCCACCAGCAGAGAACGTAGGGGCACTCCCAAAGGGACCCAGTACTTC.

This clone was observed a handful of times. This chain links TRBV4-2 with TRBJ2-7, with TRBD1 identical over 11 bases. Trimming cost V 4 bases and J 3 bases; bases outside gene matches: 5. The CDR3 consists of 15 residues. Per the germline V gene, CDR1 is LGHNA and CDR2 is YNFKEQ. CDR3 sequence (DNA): TGTGCCAGCAGCCTCCGGGACAGGGGGGACTACGAGCAGTACTTC. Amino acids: CASSLRDRGDYEQYF.

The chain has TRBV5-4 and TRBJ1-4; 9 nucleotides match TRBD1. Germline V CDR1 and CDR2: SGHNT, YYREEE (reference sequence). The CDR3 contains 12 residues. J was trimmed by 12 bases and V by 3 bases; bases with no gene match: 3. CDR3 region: CASSSRQGELFF. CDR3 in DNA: TGTGCCAGCAGCTCTCGACAGGGGGAACTGTTTTTT.

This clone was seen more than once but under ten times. The CDR3 loop reads CASSQEGRGGADGYTF. The CDR3 DNA sequence: TGCGCCAGCAGCCAAGAGGGGCGTGGGGGGGCTGATGGCTACACCTTC. The genes are TRBV4-1 and TRBJ1-2; D is perhaps TRBD1 (6 bases). Trimming removed 0 bases at V and 6 bases at J, with 17 bases between. The length of the CDR3 is 16 residues. Germline assignment: CDR1 MGHRA and CDR2 YSYEKL.

The CDR3: CASRGGSGMDTQYF. CDR3 coding DNA: TGTGCCAGCAGAGGGGGTAGCGGGATGGATACGCAGTATTTT. This sequence joins TRBV6-1 and TRBJ2-3, with 8 bases aligning to TRBD2. The ends lost 6 bases at V and 6 bases at J; junction bases unmatched: 8. The germline gives CDR1 MNHNS, CDR2 SASEGT. The CDR3 has 14 amino acids.

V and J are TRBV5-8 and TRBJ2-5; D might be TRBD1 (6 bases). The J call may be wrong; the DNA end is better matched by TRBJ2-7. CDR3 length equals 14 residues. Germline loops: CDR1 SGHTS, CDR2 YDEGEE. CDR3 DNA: TGTGCCAGCAGCTTCCGGGACAACTCCTACGAGCAGTACTTC. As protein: CASSFRDNSYEQYF.

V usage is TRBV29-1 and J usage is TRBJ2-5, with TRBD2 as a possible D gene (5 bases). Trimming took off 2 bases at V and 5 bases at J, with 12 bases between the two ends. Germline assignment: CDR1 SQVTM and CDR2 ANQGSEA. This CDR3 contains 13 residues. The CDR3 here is CSVEPREEETQYF. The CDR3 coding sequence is TGCAGCGTTGAACCCCGGGAAGAGGAGACCCAGTACTTC.

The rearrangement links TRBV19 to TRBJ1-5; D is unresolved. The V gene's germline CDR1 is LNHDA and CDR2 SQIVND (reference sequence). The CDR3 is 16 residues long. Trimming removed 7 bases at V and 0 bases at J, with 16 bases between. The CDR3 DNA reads TGTGCCAGTACCAATTCGCGAGGGCCTAGCAATCAGCCCCAGCATTTT. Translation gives CASTNSRGPSNQPQHF. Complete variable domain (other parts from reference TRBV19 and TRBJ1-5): DGGITQSPKYLFRKEGQNVTLSCEQNLNHDAMYWYRQDPGQGLRLIYYSQIVNDFQKGDIAEGYSVSREKKESFPLTVTSAQKNPTAFYLCASTNSRGPSNQPQHFGDGTRLSIL.

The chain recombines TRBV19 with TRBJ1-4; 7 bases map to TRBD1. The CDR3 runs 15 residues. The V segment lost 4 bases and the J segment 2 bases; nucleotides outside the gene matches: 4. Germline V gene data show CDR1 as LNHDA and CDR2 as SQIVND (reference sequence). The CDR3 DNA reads TGTGCCAGTAGTAAGGCGACAGGGACTAATGAAAAACTGTTTTTT. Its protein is CASSKATGTNEKLFF. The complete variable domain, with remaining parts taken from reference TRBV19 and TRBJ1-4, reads DGGITQSPKYLFRKEGQNVTLSCEQNLNHDAMYWYRQDPGQGLRLIYYSQIVNDFQKGDIAEGYSVSREKKESFPLTVTSAQKNPTAFYLCASSKATGTNEKLFFGSGTQLSVL.

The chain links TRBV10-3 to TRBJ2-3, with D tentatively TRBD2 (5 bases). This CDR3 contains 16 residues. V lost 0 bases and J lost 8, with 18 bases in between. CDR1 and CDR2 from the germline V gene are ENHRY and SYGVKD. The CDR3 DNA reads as TGTGCCATCAGTGAGTCCCAAGGACTCTCTCGGGGTACGCAGTATTTT. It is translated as CAISESQGLSRGTQYF.

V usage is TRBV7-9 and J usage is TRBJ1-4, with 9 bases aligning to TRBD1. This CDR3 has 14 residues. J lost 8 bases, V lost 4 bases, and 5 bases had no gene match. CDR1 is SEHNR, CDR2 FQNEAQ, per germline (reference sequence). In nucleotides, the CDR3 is TGTGCCAGCAGCTCCGGACAGGGGAGAGAAAAACTGTTTTTT. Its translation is CASSSGQGREKLFF.

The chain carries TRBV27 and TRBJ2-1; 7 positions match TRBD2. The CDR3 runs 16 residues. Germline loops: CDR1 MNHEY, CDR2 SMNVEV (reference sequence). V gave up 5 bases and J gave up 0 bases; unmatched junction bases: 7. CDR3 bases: TGTGCCAGCAGTCCAGGGAGGGGAAGCTCCTACAATGAGCAGTTCTTC. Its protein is CASSPGRGSSYNEQFF.

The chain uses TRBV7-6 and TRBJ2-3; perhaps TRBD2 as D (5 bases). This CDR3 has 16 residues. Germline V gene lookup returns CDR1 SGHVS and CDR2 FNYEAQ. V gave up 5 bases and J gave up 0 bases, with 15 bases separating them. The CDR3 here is CASSQRASPSTDTQYF. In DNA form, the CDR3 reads TGTGCCAGCAGCCAGAGGGCCTCCCCCAGCACAGATACGCAGTATTTT. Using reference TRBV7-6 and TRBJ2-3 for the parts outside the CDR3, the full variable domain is GAGVSQSPRYKVTKRGQDVALRCDPISGHVSLYWYRQALGQGPEFLTYFNYEAQQDKSGLPNDRFSAERPEGSISTLTIQRTEQRDSAMYRCASSQRASPSTDTQYFGPGTRLTVL.

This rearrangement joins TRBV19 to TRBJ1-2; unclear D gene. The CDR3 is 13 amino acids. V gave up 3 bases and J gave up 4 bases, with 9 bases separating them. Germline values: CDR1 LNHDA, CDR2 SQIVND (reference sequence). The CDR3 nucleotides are TGTGCCAGTAGTATTTGGCAGGCCTATGGCTACACCTTC. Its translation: CASSIWQAYGYTF.

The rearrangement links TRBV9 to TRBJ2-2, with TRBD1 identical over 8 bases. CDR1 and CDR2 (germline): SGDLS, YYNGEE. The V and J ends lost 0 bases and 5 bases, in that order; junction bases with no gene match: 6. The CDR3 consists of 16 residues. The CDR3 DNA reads TGTGCCAGCAGCGTAGTTGGACAGGGAATGACCGGGGAGCTGTTTTTT. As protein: CASSVVGQGMTGELFF.

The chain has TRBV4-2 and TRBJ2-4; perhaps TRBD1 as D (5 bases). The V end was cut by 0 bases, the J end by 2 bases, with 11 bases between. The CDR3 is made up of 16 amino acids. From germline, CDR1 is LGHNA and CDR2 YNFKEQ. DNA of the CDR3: TGTGCCAGCAGCCAAGAAACAGGCGGAACCAAAAACATTCAGTACTTC. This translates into CASSQETGGTKNIQYF.

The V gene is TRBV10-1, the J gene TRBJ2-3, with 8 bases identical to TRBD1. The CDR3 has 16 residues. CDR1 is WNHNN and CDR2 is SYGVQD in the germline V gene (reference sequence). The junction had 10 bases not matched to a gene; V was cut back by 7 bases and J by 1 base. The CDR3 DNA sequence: TGCGCCAGCATGAGGCAGGGGGCCGGAGGCACAGATACGCAGTATTTT. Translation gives CASMRQGAGGTDTQYF.

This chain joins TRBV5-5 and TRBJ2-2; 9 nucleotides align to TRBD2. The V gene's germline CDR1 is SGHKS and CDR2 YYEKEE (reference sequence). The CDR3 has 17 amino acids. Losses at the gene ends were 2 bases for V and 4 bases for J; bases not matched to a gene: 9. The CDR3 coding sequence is TGTGCCAGCAGCTTCCAGCGGGGGGCGGTGGGCACCGGGGAGCTGTTTTTT. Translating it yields CASSFQRGAVGTGELFF.

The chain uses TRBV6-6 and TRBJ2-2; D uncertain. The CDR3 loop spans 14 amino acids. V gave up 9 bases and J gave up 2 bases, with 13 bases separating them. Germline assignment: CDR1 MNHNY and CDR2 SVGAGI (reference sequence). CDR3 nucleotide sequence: TGTGCCAGTAAGCTAAACCTTAACACCGGGGAGCTGTTTTTT. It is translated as CASKLNLNTGELFF.